This section outlines one T cell receptor (beta chain) sequence together with its context. Germline CDR1 is SGHRS and CDR2 is YFSETQ. The CDR3 has 15 residues. V was shortened by 0 bases and J by 5 bases, with 14 bases between the two germline ends. Profiled with immunoSEQ multiplex PCR; TCRdb holds only in-frame clones, not every one. The sample shows approximately 240,000 clones, about nine tenths of them seen only once. Adults between roughly 18 and 89 years of age took part from about two dozen US areas. Participants' reported clinical history set cohort assignment. The data derive from a study of blood T cell repertoires in COVID-19. Overall study: Both acute and convalescent COVID-19 samples were obtained from the United States, Italy and Spain. From T cells, B-cell-depleted T cells, or PBMCs came the material, which was cDNA or gDNA.

Sequenced sample: PBMCs or T cells enriched from blood (not recorded which). V and J are TRBV5-1 and TRBJ1-1, with TRBD1 as a possible D gene (5 bases). This receptor was identified in a woman under 30 who had recovered from COVID-19. CDR3 protein: CASSLDLGRVTEAFF. The CDR3 DNA sequence: TGCGCCAGCAGCTTGGATTTGGGGCGAGTGACTGAAGCTTTCTTT.